The 28 T cell receptor beta chains below come from one sample, sequenced in a study of shared clonotypes between healthy human individuals. The method was immunoSEQ multiplex PCR; TCRdb's version includes in-frame clones alone and lacks a portion of them. The sample lists 2 million to 2.5 million clones, under 97% seen once, with around 0.13% in the top ten. Sequenced input: naive CD4+ T cells sorted from blood. Subset: CD45RA+ positively selected. The receptors come from a man between 18 and 29 years old in good health.

V usage is TRBV6-1 and J usage is TRBJ2-7, with 8 bases that match TRBD1. The germline V gene has CDR1 MNHNS and CDR2 SASEGT. Trimming removed 4 bases from V and 3 bases from J; junction bases left unmatched: 2. The CDR3 is made up of 13 amino acids. Written as DNA, the CDR3 is TGTGCCAGCAGTGTGGACAGGGACTACGAGCAGTACTTC. This gives the protein CASSVDRDYEQYF.

Regarding this clone: The identical CDR3 is also encoded by other nucleotide sequences in the sample. The chain recombines TRBV30 with TRBJ2-3, with D perhaps matching TRBD1 (5 bases). V gave up 1 base and J gave up 3 bases, with 8 bases separating them. CDR3 size: 13 residues. Germline V lookup: CDR1 GTSNPN, CDR2 SVGIG (reference sequence). The chain's CDR3 is CAWSGQGTDTQYF. The CDR3 DNA sequence: TGTGCCTGGAGTGGGCAGGGTACAGATACGCAGTATTTT. The full variable domain, rest sourced from reference TRBV30 and TRBJ2-3, is SQTIHQWPATLVQPVGSPLSLECTVEGTSNPNLYWYRQAAGRGLQLLFYSVGIGQISSEVPQNLSASRPQDRQFILSSKKLLLSDSGFYLCAWSGQGTDTQYFGPGTRLTVL.

J is TRBJ2-1 and V is TRBV18; 7 positions match TRBD1. The germline CDR1 and CDR2 sequences are KGHSH and LQKENI. V trimming: 1 base; J trimming: 7 bases; junction bases outside the gene matches: 7. CDR3 length: 15 residues. In DNA form, the CDR3 reads TGTGCCAGCTCACCACGGCAGGGGGTGGGAAATGAGCAGTTCTTC. Protein product: CASSPRQGVGNEQFF.

J is TRBJ2-1 and V is TRBV18; possible D gene TRBD2, 5 bases. Germline values: CDR1 KGHSH, CDR2 LQKENI. The CDR3 is 11 amino acids. The V end lost 6 bases, the J end lost 9 bases, and 9 bases lay between the germline ends. This CDR3 reads CASSSGSEQFF. The CDR3 bases are TGTGCCAGCTCTAGTGGGAGTGAGCAGTTCTTC.

This chain uses TRBV7-9 with TRBJ2-1, with 15 positions matching TRBD2. V was clipped by 5 bases and J by 8 bases; unmatched bases: 7. The CDR3 loop spans 16 amino acids. The germline CDR1 and CDR2 sequences are SEHNR and FQNEAQ (reference sequence). The chain's CDR3 is CASSPGLAGGRDEQFF. The CDR3 DNA reads as TGTGCCAGCAGCCCCGGACTAGCGGGGGGGCGCGATGAGCAGTTCTTC.

A remark on this clone: Other DNA sequences in this specimen translate into the identical CDR3. The V call is TRBV30, the J call TRBJ2-7; D not certain. Germline loops: CDR1 GTSNPN, CDR2 SVGIG (reference sequence). V shed 4 bases and J shed 0 bases, with 4 bases lying between them. The CDR3 sequence is 11 residues long. The CDR3, as DNA: TGTGCCTGGAAACGCTCCTACGAGCAGTACTTC. It codes for CAWKRSYEQYF.

CDR3 protein: CASSLDRGLLGVNQYF. The CDR3 nucleotides are TGTGCCAGCAGCCTGGACAGGGGCCTGTTAGGGGTGAACCAGTACTTC. The J gene is TRBJ2-5, the V gene TRBV7-9; 9 nucleotides agree with TRBD1. Germline assignment: CDR1 SEHNR and CDR2 FQNEAQ (reference sequence). CDR3 length: 16 amino acids. The J segment lost 10 bases and the V segment lost 5 bases, leaving 17 bases of the junction unmatched.

J is TRBJ1-4 and V is TRBV2; 9 bases align to TRBD1. CDR3 size: 14 residues. CDR1 is SNHLY, CDR2 FYNNEI, per germline. Trimming removed 3 bases from V and 5 bases from J; junction bases left unmatched: 1. CDR3 residues: CASSEDRGNEKLFF. The CDR3 region has the DNA TGTGCCAGCAGTGAGGACAGGGGAAATGAAAAACTGTTTTTT.

This clone came up a few times. Other DNA variants within this sample encode the same CDR3. This chain joins TRBV6-5 and TRBJ1-5; D is possibly TRBD1 (5 bases). Trimming took off 5 bases at V and 1 base at J, with 6 bases between the two ends. Germline CDR1 and CDR2: MNHEY and SVGAGI. CDR3 length equals 13 residues. As DNA, the CDR3 is TGTGCCAGCAGTCGGGACAGCAATCAGCCCCAGCATTTT. Its protein product is CASSRDSNQPQHF.

V and J are TRBV10-3 and TRBJ2-7; 7 positions agree with TRBD1. The CDR3 runs 14 residues. The V gene's germline CDR1 is ENHRY and CDR2 SYGVKD. V dropped 6 bases and J dropped 0; count of bases not matched to a gene: 5. This CDR3 is CAIRAGTVSYEQYF. As DNA, the CDR3 is TGTGCCATCAGGGCTGGGACAGTCTCCTACGAGCAGTACTTC.

The chain couples TRBV6-1 to TRBJ2-7; no clear D gene. The CDR3 totals 15 residues. V was cut by 1 base and J by 3 bases, with 13 bases left in between. Per germline, CDR1 MNHNS and CDR2 SASEGT. The CDR3 protein is CASSEDPGSYYEQYF. DNA of the CDR3: TGTGCCAGCAGTGAAGATCCGGGCTCGTACTACGAGCAGTACTTC.

This clone was counted once. The chain couples TRBV18 to TRBJ2-5; D remains ambiguous. The CDR3 is 15 residues long. V lost 3 bases to trimming and J lost 4 bases, with 15 bases between them. Germline-derived CDR1 and CDR2 are KGHSH and LQKENI. DNA of the CDR3: TGTGCCAGCTCACCGGCAGGCCTGGGCGGAGAGACCCAGTACTTC. This encodes CASSPAGLGGETQYF. Using reference TRBV18 and TRBJ2-5 for the parts outside the CDR3, the full variable domain is NAGVMQNPRHLVRRRGQEARLRCSPMKGHSHVYWYRQLPEEGLKFMVYLQKENIIDESGMPKERFSAEFPKEGPSILRIQQVVRGDSAAYFCASSPAGLGGETQYFGPGTRLLVL.

The V call is TRBV19, the J call TRBJ2-3; perhaps TRBD2 as D (7 bases). Germline CDR1 is LNHDA and CDR2 is SQIVND (reference sequence). With 0 bases removed from V and 9 bases from J, the gap between germline ends came to 22 bases. This CDR3 contains 17 residues. The CDR3 loop reads CASSIDPTGSSGGTQYF. The CDR3 nucleotides read TGTGCCAGTAGTATAGACCCGACAGGCTCCTCCGGGGGGACGCAGTATTTT.

This chain joins TRBV7-2 and TRBJ2-1; 7 nucleotides match TRBD1. The V and J ends lost 5 bases and 3 bases, in that order; junction bases with no gene match: 7. This CDR3 region has 15 residues. Germline V gives CDR1 SGHTA, CDR2 FQGNSA. This CDR3 is CASSQTGSYYNEQFF. The CDR3 nucleotides read TGTGCCAGCAGCCAGACAGGGTCTTACTACAATGAGCAGTTCTTC.

The gene calls are TRBV18 and TRBJ1-5; maybe TRBD1 (6 bases). The V end was cut by 5 bases, the J end by 1 base, with 15 bases between. Per germline, CDR1 KGHSH and CDR2 LQKENI. The CDR3 is 16 amino acids. The CDR3 spells CASSASGEGSNQPQHF. The DNA of the CDR3 is TGTGCCAGCTCAGCTTCAGGGGAGGGCAGCAATCAGCCCCAGCATTTT. Based on the CDR3 plus reference TRBV18 and TRBJ1-5, the full variable domain is NAGVMQNPRHLVRRRGQEARLRCSPMKGHSHVYWYRQLPEEGLKFMVYLQKENIIDESGMPKERFSAEFPKEGPSILRIQQVVRGDSAAYFCASSASGEGSNQPQHFGDGTRLSIL.

This chain connects TRBV5-1 to TRBJ1-1; maybe TRBD1 (5 bases). V dropped 4 bases and J dropped 7 bases, with 11 bases sitting between them. The CDR3 is made up of 12 amino acids. Germline V gene data show CDR1 as SGHRS and CDR2 as YFSETQ. CDR3 loop: CASSVGGNEAFF. Here the CDR3 DNA reads TGCGCCAGCAGCGTCGGGGGTAATGAAGCTTTCTTT.

This chain connects TRBV2 to TRBJ2-1, with 13 bases lining up with TRBD2. Germline V gene data show CDR1 as SNHLY and CDR2 as FYNNEI. Unmatched junction bases numbered 8, after V lost 3 bases and J lost 3 bases. This CDR3 has 18 residues. In nucleotides, the CDR3 is TGTGCCAGCAGTGATCGAGGACTAGCGGGGGAGATCTACAATGAGCAGTTCTTC. Its translation is CASSDRGLAGEIYNEQFF.

To note about this clone: At the DNA level, this CDR3 is encoded by other sequences in the same sample as well. The V gene is TRBV14, the J gene TRBJ1-1; D is unclear. The CDR3 totals 13 residues. CDR1 SGHDN and CDR2 FVKESK come from the germline V gene. The V gene lost 1 base and the J gene lost 1 base, with 4 bases spanning the gap. The CDR3, as DNA: TGTGCCAGCAGCCAAGTTCCGAACACTGAAGCTTTCTTT. It specifies CASSQVPNTEAFF.

This clone was seen just once. The rearrangement uses TRBV5-1 and TRBJ2-5, with D tentatively TRBD1 (7 bases). This CDR3 has 15 residues. Germline V gene sequence: CDR1 SGHRS, CDR2 YFSETQ. The V end lost 4 bases, the J end lost 2 bases, and 15 bases lay between the germline ends. CDR3 nucleotide sequence: TGCGCCAGCAGCCCGCAGGGGGGAGAACAAGAGACCCAGTACTTC. This translates into CASSPQGGEQETQYF. Together with reference TRBV5-1 and TRBJ2-5, the CDR3 gives the full variable domain: KAGVTQTPRYLIKTRGQQVTLSCSPISGHRSVSWYQQTPGQGLQFLFEYFSETQRNKGNFPGRFSGRQFSNSRSEMNVSTLELGDSALYLCASSPQGGEQETQYFGPGTRLLVL.

Only one count was recorded for this clone. At the DNA level, this CDR3 is encoded by other sequences in the same sample as well. The chain employs TRBV30 and TRBJ2-1; 7 nucleotides align to TRBD2. V lost 0 bases, J lost 6 bases, and 5 bases stayed unmatched. Germline V gene data show CDR1 as GTSNPN and CDR2 as SVGIG (reference sequence). This CDR3 comprises 14 residues. CDR3 loop: CAWSVGGSLNEQFF. CDR3 DNA: TGTGCCTGGAGTGTGGGAGGGAGTCTCAATGAGCAGTTCTTC.

The chain joins TRBV6-1 to TRBJ1-3; D is ambiguous. V lost 3 bases, J lost 2 bases, and 11 bases lay in between. The CDR3 extends over 15 amino acids. Germline lookup yields CDR1 MNHNS and CDR2 SASEGT. The CDR3 protein is CASSESMGTGNTIYF. CDR3 coding DNA: TGTGCCAGCAGTGAGTCAATGGGGACTGGAAACACCATATATTTT.

The rearrangement uses TRBV7-2 and TRBJ1-5; no definite D call. This CDR3 is built from 14 residues. The germline V gene has CDR1 SGHTA and CDR2 FQGNSA. Trimming took off 4 bases at V and 0 bases at J, with 7 bases between the two ends. Here the CDR3 DNA reads TGTGCCAGCAGCTCCGCCCTTAGCAATCAGCCCCAGCATTTT. Amino acids: CASSSALSNQPQHF. Complete variable domain (other parts from reference TRBV7-2 and TRBJ1-5): GAGVSQSPSNKVTEKGKDVELRCDPISGHTALYWYRQSLGQGLEFLIYFQGNSAPDKSGLPSDRFSAERTGGSVSTLTIQRTQQEDSAVYLCASSSALSNQPQHFGDGTRLSIL.

The chain combines TRBV7-2 with TRBJ1-1; D ambiguous. The CDR3 runs 15 residues. From germline, CDR1 is SGHTA and CDR2 FQGNSA. V lost 2 bases and J 1 base, leaving 11 bases between the germline ends. In nucleotides, the CDR3 is TGTGCCAGCAGCTTAACATCGACCGGGAACACTGAAGCTTTCTTT. Residues: CASSLTSTGNTEAFF.

This clone appeared a single time. The chain links TRBV10-1 to TRBJ2-1; 15 bases are a match to TRBD2. The V gene end was trimmed by 5 bases and the J gene end by 8 bases; junction bases not matched to a gene: 4. The CDR3 runs 15 residues. The V gene's germline CDR1 is WNHNN and CDR2 SYGVQD (reference sequence). CDR3 coding DNA: TGCGCCAGCAGTAAGGGACTAGCGGGGGGCGATGAGCAGTTCTTC. This sequence encodes CASSKGLAGGDEQFF.

In the case of this clone: Different DNA sequences within this sample yield the same CDR3. The CDR3 protein is CASRGAYEQYF. CDR3 nucleotides: TGTGCCAGCAGGGGAGCCTACGAGCAGTACTTC. J is TRBJ2-7 and V is TRBV6-5, with D possibly matching TRBD2 (5 bases). Per the germline V gene, CDR1 is MNHEY and CDR2 is SVGAGI. CDR3 length: 11 amino acids. The ends were cut back, 6 bases at V and 2 bases at J, with 5 bases in the middle.

The gene calls are TRBV2 and TRBJ2-1; 8 bases are shared with TRBD2. V lost 7 bases to trimming and J lost 3 bases; unmatched junction nucleotides: 5. The CDR3 contains 14 residues. Germline V gene data show CDR1 as SNHLY and CDR2 as FYNNEI. The CDR3 spells CASKELAVYNEQFF. The CDR3 bases are TGTGCCAGCAAAGAACTAGCGGTCTACAATGAGCAGTTCTTC.

This chain links TRBV11-2 with TRBJ2-4; a possible D gene is TRBD1 (5 bases). Germline V CDR1 and CDR2: SGHAT, FQNNGV. The CDR3 sequence is 13 residues long. Trimming took off 5 bases at V and 4 bases at J, with 9 bases between the two ends. The CDR3 nucleotides read TGTGCCAGCAGCCTCCCAGGGAAAAACATTCAGTACTTC. Translation: CASSLPGKNIQYF.

The genes are TRBV5-4 and TRBJ2-1; maybe TRBD2 (6 bases). CDR3 length: 14 residues. Germline CDR1 is SGHNT and CDR2 is YYREEE (reference sequence). V lost 4 bases, J lost 8 bases, and 16 bases lay in between. The CDR3 sequence: CASSPWDLVHEQFF. The CDR3 DNA reads TGTGCCAGCAGCCCCTGGGACTTGGTCCATGAGCAGTTCTTC. The variable domain in full, completed from reference TRBV5-4 and TRBJ2-1, reads ETGVTQSPTHLIKTRGQQVTLRCSSQSGHNTVSWYQQALGQGPQFIFQYYREEENGRGNFPPRFSGLQFPNYSSELNVNALELDDSALYLCASSPWDLVHEQFFGPGTRLTVL.